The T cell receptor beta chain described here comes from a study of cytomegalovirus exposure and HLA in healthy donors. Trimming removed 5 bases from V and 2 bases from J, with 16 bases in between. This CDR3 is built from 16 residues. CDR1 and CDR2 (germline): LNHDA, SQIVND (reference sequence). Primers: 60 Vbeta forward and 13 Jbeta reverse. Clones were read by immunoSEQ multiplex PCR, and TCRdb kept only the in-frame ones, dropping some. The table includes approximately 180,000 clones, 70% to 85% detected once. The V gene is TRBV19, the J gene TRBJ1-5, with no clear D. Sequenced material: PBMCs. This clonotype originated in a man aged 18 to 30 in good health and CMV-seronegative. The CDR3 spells CASSLQRMRGNQPQHF. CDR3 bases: TGTGCCAGTAGTCTCCAGAGGATGCGGGGCAATCAGCCCCAGCATTTT. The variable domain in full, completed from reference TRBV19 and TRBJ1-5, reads DGGITQSPKYLFRKEGQNVTLSCEQNLNHDAMYWYRQDPGQGLRLIYYSQIVNDFQKGDIAEGYSVSREKKESFPLTVTSAQKNPTAFYLCASSLQRMRGNQPQHFGDGTRLSIL.